This passage covers 27 T cell receptor beta chains from one sample sequenced in a study of Ad26.COV2.S vaccination and SARS-CoV-2 variants. As for treatment: roughly 19 received Ad26.COV2.S at low or high dose, single or two shots; about five received placebo; per-sample allocation not given. Sampling was done on day 63 after the first vaccine or placebo injection. Using immunoSEQ multiplex PCR, the repertoire was profiled, and TCRdb retains in-frame clones only, with some absent. The repertoire has 350,000 to 600,000 clones, 70% to 90% of them found once; the top ten carry under 2%. The sample consisted of peripheral blood, taken in a trial of Ad26.COV2.S vaccine versus placebo. These receptors were collected from a person aged 18-60 years who received the Ad26.COV2.S COVID-19 vaccine or a placebo.

Written as DNA, the CDR3 is TGTGCCAGCAGTTACCAAGTTCGGAGCAACACTGAAGCTTTCTTT. This sequence encodes CASSYQVRSNTEAFF. V usage is TRBV6-5 and J usage is TRBJ1-1; D unresolved. V was shortened by 2 bases and J by 2 bases, with 12 bases between the two germline ends. Germline V CDR1 and CDR2: MNHEY, SVGAGI. The CDR3 sequence is 15 residues long.

The chain uses TRBV10-1 and TRBJ1-1; no clear D. CDR1 and CDR2 from the germline V gene are WNHNN and SYGVQD (reference sequence). Trimming cost V 7 bases and J 11 bases, with 11 bases left between them. This CDR3 is 10 amino acids long. The CDR3: CASTESAAFF. DNA of the CDR3: TGCGCCAGCACCGAGTCTGCGGCTTTCTTT.

The rearrangement links TRBV18 to TRBJ1-4; maybe TRBD1 (6 bases). CDR1 KGHSH and CDR2 LQKENI come from the germline V gene. The CDR3 runs 15 residues. Trimming shortened V by 4 bases and J by 5 bases, and 14 bases separated the two germline ends. The DNA of the CDR3 is TGTGCCAGCTCACTACGACAGGCAATAAATGAAAAACTGTTTTTT. This translates into CASSLRQAINEKLFF.

This clone was recorded only once. The chain recombines TRBV6-4 with TRBJ2-1; 12 bases fit TRBD1. The ends lost 4 bases at V and 7 bases at J; junction bases unmatched: 5. Germline-derived CDR1 and CDR2 are MRHNA and SNTAGT. The length of the CDR3 is 15 residues. The CDR3 DNA is TGTGCCAGCAGTGCCGGGACAGGGGGCGTTAATGAGCAGTTCTTC. It is translated as CASSAGTGGVNEQFF.

The chain couples TRBV5-6 to TRBJ2-1; 11 bases match TRBD1. V was pared by 0 bases and J by 12 bases, with 8 bases of the junction left unmatched. The V gene's germline CDR1 is SGHDT and CDR2 YYEEEE. This CDR3 contains 15 residues. The CDR3 DNA reads as TGTGCCAGCAGCTTGGTAGGGACAGGGGGAAGGCGGCAGTTCTTC. Protein sequence: CASSLVGTGGRRQFF.

V and J are TRBV25-1 and TRBJ1-6; D unclear. Between the trimmed V and J ends, which lost 0 bases and 8 bases, there was a span of 8 bases. There are 14 residues in the CDR3. Germline V gene lookup returns CDR1 MGHDK and CDR2 SYGVNS. In nucleotides, the CDR3 is TGTGCCAGCAGTGAATATCACGCATATTCACCCCTCCACTTT. This encodes CASSEYHAYSPLHF.

The DNA for the CDR3 is TGTGCCAGTCTACCCGGGACTAGCTCCTACAATGAGCAGTTCTTC. Translating gives CASLPGTSSYNEQFF. The chain uses TRBV6-5 and TRBJ2-1, with 8 bases aligning to TRBD2. CDR1 is MNHEY, CDR2 SVGAGI, per germline. V lost 9 bases to trimming and J lost 0 bases; unmatched junction nucleotides: 7. This CDR3 is 15 amino acids long.

V is TRBV27 and J is TRBJ1-5; TRBD1 matches 8 bases. The CDR3 contains 16 residues. Germline trimming cut 5 bases from V and 1 base from J; bases unmatched to any gene: 7. CDR1 is MNHEY, CDR2 SMNVEV, per germline (reference sequence). This chain's CDR3 is CASSLSGGMSNQPQHF. CDR3 DNA sequence: TGTGCCAGCAGTCTGTCAGGGGGCATGAGCAATCAGCCCCAGCATTTT.

The gene calls are TRBV7-9 and TRBJ2-1; D gene ambiguous. CDR1 and CDR2 (germline): SEHNR, FQNEAQ (reference sequence). This CDR3 comprises 12 residues. V lost 1 base and J lost 4, with 2 bases in between. The CDR3 region is CASSLVYNEQFF. CDR3 nucleotides: TGTGCCAGCAGCTTAGTTTACAATGAGCAGTTCTTC.

CDR3 protein: CASSRQGSATQYF. The CDR3 DNA reads as TGTGCCAGCAGTAGACAGGGGTCGGCGACCCAGTACTTC. The chain uses TRBV6-5 and TRBJ2-5; 8 bases map to TRBD1. The CDR3 length is 13 residues. Germline V CDR1 and CDR2: MNHEY, SVGAGI. V lost 5 bases to trimming and J lost 7 bases; unmatched junction nucleotides: 6.

The V and J genes are TRBV4-1 and TRBJ2-1, with 9 bases fitting TRBD1. The J segment lost 15 bases and the V segment lost 2 bases, leaving 11 bases of the junction unmatched. Germline V gives CDR1 MGHRA, CDR2 YSYEKL. The CDR3 is 14 amino acids. The CDR3 DNA reads as TGCGCCAGCAGCCAACCCCTTAACACAGGGGGCAGGTTCTTC. This sequence encodes CASSQPLNTGGRFF.

As DNA, the CDR3 is TGTGCCAGCATCCTTCAGCCCCAGCATTTT. Its protein is CASILQPQHF. The chain links TRBV27 to TRBJ1-5; D not certain. Trimming took off 7 bases at V and 6 bases at J, with 4 bases between the two ends. The germline gives CDR1 MNHEY, CDR2 SMNVEV (reference sequence). The CDR3 runs 10 residues.

The V gene is TRBV12-3 or TRBV12-4, the J gene TRBJ2-3; D gene ambiguous. The CDR3 consists of 13 residues. Between the trimmed V and J ends, which lost 6 bases and 6 bases, there was a span of 13 bases. For the CDR3, the DNA is TGTGCCAGCAGCCAACCGGGCCCCGATACGCAGTATTTT. As protein: CASSQPGPDTQYF.

V is TRBV6-5 and J is TRBJ2-7; D unresolved. V gave up 0 bases and J gave up 5 bases, with 14 bases separating them. The length of the CDR3 is 15 residues. Germline CDR1 MNHEY, CDR2 SVGAGI. The CDR3 coding sequence is TGTGCCAGCAGTTACTCGAGGTTATCTGGGGACGAGCAGTACTTC. Encoded protein: CASSYSRLSGDEQYF.

This clone was picked up a small number of times. The chain combines TRBV6-5 with TRBJ1-3, with unresolved D. V gave up 0 bases and J gave up 4 bases, with 13 bases separating them. The V gene's germline CDR1 is MNHEY and CDR2 SVGAGI. The CDR3 totals 16 residues. CDR3 residues: CASSYSIYPRGNTIYF. CDR3 in DNA: TGTGCCAGCAGTTACTCGATTTATCCCCGAGGAAACACCATATATTTT.

V is TRBV29-1 and J is TRBJ2-5; TRBD1 might be the D (6 bases). This CDR3 is built from 13 residues. Germline assignment: CDR1 SQVTM and CDR2 ANQGSEA. V was cut by 3 bases and J by 4 bases, with 12 bases left in between. CDR3 region: CSVEGTFRETQYF. For the CDR3, the DNA is TGCAGCGTTGAGGGGACATTCCGAGAGACCCAGTACTTC.

V usage is TRBV7-2 and J usage is TRBJ1-6; TRBD1 is a possible D gene (6 bases). CDR3 size: 15 residues. Germline values: CDR1 SGHTA, CDR2 FQGNSA. Trimming cost V 2 bases and J 6 bases, with 11 bases left between them. CDR3 region: CASSLLGGSNSPLHF. As DNA, the CDR3 is TGTGCCAGCAGCTTATTGGGGGGCAGTAATTCACCCCTCCACTTT.

The chain uses TRBV25-1 and TRBJ1-2; 12 bases align to TRBD1. V lost 0 bases and J lost 8; bases outside the gene matches: 7. The germline V gene has CDR1 MGHDK and CDR2 SYGVNS. The CDR3 consists of 16 residues. DNA for the CDR3: TGTGCCAGCAGTGAATATTTGGGGACAGGGGGCGCAGGCTACACCTTC. It specifies CASSEYLGTGGAGYTF.

Here the CDR3 reads CASSPSGTDNTGELFF. In DNA form, the CDR3 reads TGTGCCAGCAGCCCGTCCGGGACGGATAACACCGGGGAGCTGTTTTTT. The chain couples TRBV7-3 to TRBJ2-2, with D perhaps given as TRBD1 or TRBD2 (5 bases each). Germline V lookup: CDR1 SGHTA, CDR2 FQGTGA. The CDR3 extends over 16 amino acids. The V gene lost 5 bases and the J gene lost 2 bases, with 15 bases spanning the gap. The full variable domain, its missing parts supplied by reference TRBV7-3 and TRBJ2-2, is GAGVSQTPSNKVTEKGKYVELRCDPISGHTALYWYRQSLGQGPEFLIYFQGTGAADDSGLPNDRFFAVRPEGSVSTLKIQRTERGDSAVYLCASSPSGTDNTGELFFGEGSRLTVL.

The rearrangement joins TRBV7-2 to TRBJ1-1, with D hard to call. Germline lookup yields CDR1 SGHTA and CDR2 FQGNSA. The CDR3 loop spans 14 amino acids. V lost 3 bases to trimming and J lost 2 bases, with 10 bases between them. The CDR3 loop reads CASSFSPANTEAFF. The CDR3 DNA is TGTGCCAGCAGCTTTAGTCCCGCCAACACTGAAGCTTTCTTT.

V usage is TRBV6-5 and J usage is TRBJ1-1; TRBD1 might be the D (5 bases). The length of the CDR3 is 16 residues. V was cut by 2 bases and J by 0 bases, with 13 bases left in between. Germline assignment: CDR1 MNHEY and CDR2 SVGAGI. The CDR3 nucleotides are TGTGCCAGCAGTTACGGGGGGGTCCCCGTGAACACTGAAGCTTTCTTT. Its protein is CASSYGGVPVNTEAFF.

The CDR3, as DNA: TGTGCCAGCAGCGGCTTCTCTGAGGGGCCCGGCTATGGCTACACCTTC. It translates to CASSGFSEGPGYGYTF. The chain couples TRBV7-8 to TRBJ1-2; TRBD1 is a possible D gene (5 bases). The CDR3 consists of 16 residues. Trimming cost V 5 bases and J 4 bases, with 20 bases left between them. CDR1 SGHVS and CDR2 FQNEAQ come from the germline V gene.

The CDR3 sequence is CASSRLDGFFYGYTF. CDR3 sequence (DNA): TGTGCCAGCAGTCGTTTGGACGGATTTTTCTATGGCTACACCTTC. V is TRBV14 and J is TRBJ1-2; no reliable D call. From germline, CDR1 is SGHDN and CDR2 FVKESK. V was clipped by 6 bases and J by 4 bases, with 18 bases between them. CDR3 length: 15 amino acids.

V gene TRBV10-3 combines with J gene TRBJ2-7, with a possible D match to TRBD1 (8 bases). The V end lost 7 bases, the J end lost 7 bases, and 20 bases lay between the germline ends. This CDR3 contains 14 residues. CDR1 is ENHRY, CDR2 SYGVKD, per germline. The CDR3 loop is CAIKAAVQGGEQYF. As DNA, the CDR3 is TGTGCCATCAAGGCGGCCGTACAGGGGGGGGAGCAGTACTTC.

This chain links TRBV6-2 or TRBV6-3 with TRBJ1-3; D call uncertain. The CDR3 is 15 residues long. V lost 6 bases and J lost 0, with 12 bases in between. Per germline, CDR1 MNHEY and CDR2 SVGEGT. CDR3 loop: CASSLRQRSGNTIYF. Written as DNA, the CDR3 is TGTGCCAGCAGCCTTAGACAACGCTCTGGAAACACCATATATTTT.

V usage is TRBV5-6 and J usage is TRBJ1-4; unclear D gene. V was shortened by 3 bases and J by 4 bases, with 13 bases between the two germline ends. The V gene's germline CDR1 is SGHDT and CDR2 YYEEEE. The CDR3 spans 15 residues. The CDR3 DNA sequence: TGTGCCAGCAGCTCCTTGGGCACCGGTAATGAAAAACTGTTTTTT. As protein: CASSSLGTGNEKLFF.

This chain links TRBV18 with TRBJ2-7; TRBD1 matches 12 bases. The V and J ends lost 3 bases and 7 bases, in that order; junction bases with no gene match: 7. Germline values: CDR1 KGHSH, CDR2 LQKENI. The CDR3 loop spans 15 amino acids. CDR3: CASSPPGQGAGEQYF. The CDR3 DNA reads as TGTGCCAGCTCACCCCCGGGACAGGGGGCTGGGGAGCAGTACTTC.